Following are 5 T cell receptor beta chains from one sample sequenced in a study of CD8 T cells in Susac syndrome. cDNA came from about 0.5 to 1 ug RNA primed by random hexamers. One entry per CDR3 protein results from TCRdb running MiXCR on the immunoSEQ multiplex PCR reads. Of about 210,000 distinct CDR3 sequences in the sample, 95% were seen once. Sample: CD4+ T cells from PBMCs. The receptor source for this set is a human donor with multiple sclerosis.

The chain links TRBV12-3 or TRBV12-4 to TRBJ2-7, with 7 bases fitting TRBD1. CDR3 length equals 13 residues. V was pared by 5 bases and J by 6 bases, with 7 bases of the junction left unmatched. CDR3 residues: CASSIDRVGEQYF. The CDR3, as DNA: TGTGCCAGCAGTATCGACAGGGTAGGCGAGCAGTACTTC.

The rearrangement joins TRBV9 to TRBJ2-7; D uncertain. Trimming stripped 4 bases from V and 1 base from J, with 12 bases between. The germline V gene encodes CDR1 SGDLS and CDR2 YYNGEE. The CDR3 extends over 14 amino acids. Here the CDR3 reads CASSPPTRSYEQYF. The DNA for the CDR3 is TGTGCCAGCAGCCCGCCGACTCGATCCTACGAGCAGTACTTC.

The V call is TRBV3-1, the J call TRBJ2-1; 8 bases align to TRBD2. CDR3 size: 15 residues. Trimming cost V 6 bases and J 7 bases; bases outside gene matches: 11. Germline CDR1 and CDR2: LGHDT and YNNKEL (reference sequence). The CDR3, as DNA: TGTGCCAGCAGTCGTATAGCGGGACCCGGGAATGAGCAGTTCTTC. Its translation is CASSRIAGPGNEQFF.

The chain joins TRBV29-1 to TRBJ2-7, with 7 bases identical to TRBD1. V shed 7 bases and J 3 bases; nucleotides not matched to a gene: 6. Germline V gene data show CDR1 as SQVTM and CDR2 as ANQGSEA. This CDR3 comprises 12 residues. The CDR3 spells CSALTGNYEQYF. The DNA for the CDR3 is TGCAGCGCCCTGACAGGGAACTACGAGCAGTACTTC.

The V gene is TRBV2, the J gene TRBJ1-1, with D hard to call. Trimming pared 4 bases from V and 0 bases from J, leaving 9 bases between. The CDR3 contains 14 residues. CDR1 is SNHLY, CDR2 FYNNEI, per germline. DNA for the CDR3: TGTGCCAGCAGTGTCGGACGGGTGAACACTGAAGCTTTCTTT. It translates to CASSVGRVNTEAFF.